This T cell receptor (beta chain) comes out of a study of shared clonotypes between healthy human individuals. Under the authors' procedure: ImmunoSEQ output held junction-only sequences without quality scores, so filtering differed. Repertoires were generated with immunoSEQ multiplex PCR, while TCRdb's copy carries only in-frame clones and drops some. The DNA was the basis for D and trimming; V, J and clone size are from that table. The table shows approximately 460,000 clones, with over 60% occurring only once. Donors included only healthy HIV-negative adults lacking recent acute infections or vaccinations. This receptor was taken from a woman in her forties in good health. Some clones in this sample may be carry-over from other donors' samples. The sequenced sample consisted of PBMCs.

CDR3 amino acids: CASSLVTGPEAFF. In nucleotides, the CDR3 is TGTGCCAGCAGCTTAGTTACCGGGCCTGAAGCTTTCTTT. The chain couples TRBV7-2 to TRBJ1-1, with D unresolved. This CDR3 contains 13 residues. V was clipped by 1 base and J by 6 bases, with 9 bases between them. Per germline, CDR1 SGHTA and CDR2 FQGNSA.